The sequence of this T cell receptor beta chain was determined in a study of CD8 T cells in Susac syndrome. The CDR3 contains 11 residues. After removal of 11 bases from V and 7 bases from J, the junction contained 4 bases not matched to a gene. Germline V gene sequence: CDR1 SEHNR, CDR2 FQNEAQ (reference sequence). Sequencing targeted TCR beta in T cells from blood (CD8+ and CD4+). TEMRA cells underwent FACS enrichment and CD8+ and CD4+ T cells underwent negative isolation. RNA, at about 0.5 to 1 ug, was reverse transcribed with random hexamers. The CDR3 of TCR beta was amplified by immunoSEQ multiplex PCR across 54 Vbeta and 13 Jbeta. TCRdb redid the calling of the immunoSEQ multiplex PCR reads with MiXCR, one entry per CDR3 protein. The sample has roughly 200,000 distinct CDR3 sequences; over 85% are singletons.

Sequenced input: CD4+ T cells from PBMCs. The clonotype originates from a human donor in good health. The rearrangement links TRBV7-9 to TRBJ2-1; 8 nucleotides match TRBD2. As DNA, the CDR3 is TGTGCCTGCGGCGGGGGGAATGAGCAGTTCTTC. It codes for CACGGGNEQFF.